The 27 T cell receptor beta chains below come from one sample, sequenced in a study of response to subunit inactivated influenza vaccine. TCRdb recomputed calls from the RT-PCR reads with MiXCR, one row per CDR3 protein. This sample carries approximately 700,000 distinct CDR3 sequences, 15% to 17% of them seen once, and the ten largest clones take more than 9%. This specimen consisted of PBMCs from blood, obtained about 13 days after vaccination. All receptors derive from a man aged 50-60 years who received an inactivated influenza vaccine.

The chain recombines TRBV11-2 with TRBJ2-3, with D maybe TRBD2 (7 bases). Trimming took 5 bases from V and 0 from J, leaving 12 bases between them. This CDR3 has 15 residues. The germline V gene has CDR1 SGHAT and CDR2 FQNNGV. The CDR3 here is CASSGGGASTDTQYF. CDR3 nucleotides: TGTGCCAGCAGCGGGGGGGGCGCTAGCACAGATACGCAGTATTTT. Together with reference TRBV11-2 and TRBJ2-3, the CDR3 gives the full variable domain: EAGVAQSPRYKIIEKRQSVAFWCNPISGHATLYWYQQILGQGPKLLIQFQNNGVVDDSQLPKDRFSAERLKGVDSTLKIQPAKLEDSAVYLCASSGGGASTDTQYFGPGTRLTVL.

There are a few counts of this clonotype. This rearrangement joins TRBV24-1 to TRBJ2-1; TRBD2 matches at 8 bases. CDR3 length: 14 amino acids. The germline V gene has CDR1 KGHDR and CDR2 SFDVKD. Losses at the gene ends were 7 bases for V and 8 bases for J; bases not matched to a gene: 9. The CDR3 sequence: CATSPGGPLDEQFF. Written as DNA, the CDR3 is TGTGCCACCAGCCCGGGAGGGCCGTTGGATGAGCAGTTCTTC.

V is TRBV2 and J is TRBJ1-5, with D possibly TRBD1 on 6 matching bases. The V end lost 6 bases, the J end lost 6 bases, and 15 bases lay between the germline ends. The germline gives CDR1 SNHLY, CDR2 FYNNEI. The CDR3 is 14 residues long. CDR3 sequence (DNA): TGTGCCAGCAGGCAGGGGAGGAGCGGTCAGCCCCAGCATTTT. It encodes CASRQGRSGQPQHF.

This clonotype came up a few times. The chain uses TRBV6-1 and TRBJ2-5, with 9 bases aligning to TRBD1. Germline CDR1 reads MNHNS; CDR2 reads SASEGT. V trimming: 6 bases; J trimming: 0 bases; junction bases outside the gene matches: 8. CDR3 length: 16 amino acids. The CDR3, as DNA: TGTGCCAGCAGATCCCGTCGGGACAGGGACCAAGAGACCCAGTACTTC. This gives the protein CASRSRRDRDQETQYF.

The CDR3, as DNA: TGTGCCAGCAGCCAAGATCTGAGACCTCCCTATGGCTACACCTTC. As protein: CASSQDLRPPYGYTF. The V gene is TRBV3-1, the J gene TRBJ1-2; D is unclear. V was trimmed by 0 bases and J by 4 bases, leaving 12 bases between them. The CDR3 totals 15 residues. CDR1 is LGHDT and CDR2 is YNNKEL in the germline V gene (reference sequence).

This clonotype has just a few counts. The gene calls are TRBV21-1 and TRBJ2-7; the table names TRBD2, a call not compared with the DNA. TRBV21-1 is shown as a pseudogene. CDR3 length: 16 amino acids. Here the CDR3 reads CASSTSGAYFTYEQYF. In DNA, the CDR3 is TGTGCCAGCAGCACCTCCGGGGCCTACTTTACCTACGAGCAGTACTTC.

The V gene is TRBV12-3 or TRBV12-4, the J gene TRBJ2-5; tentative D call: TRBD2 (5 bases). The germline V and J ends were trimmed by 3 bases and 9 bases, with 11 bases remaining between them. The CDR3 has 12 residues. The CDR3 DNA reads TGTGCCAGCAGTTTTCCGGGGTCGTCCCAGTACTTC. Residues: CASSFPGSSQYF.

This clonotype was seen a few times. The CDR3 spells CSVWGGAGDEKLFF. CDR3 bases: TGCAGCGTCTGGGGAGGAGCGGGAGATGAAAAACTGTTTTTT. This chain uses TRBV29-1 with TRBJ1-4; no firm D call. Germline V gene lookup returns CDR1 SQVTM and CDR2 ANQGSEA. This CDR3 has 14 residues. V lost 6 bases to trimming and J lost 6 bases, with 17 bases between them.

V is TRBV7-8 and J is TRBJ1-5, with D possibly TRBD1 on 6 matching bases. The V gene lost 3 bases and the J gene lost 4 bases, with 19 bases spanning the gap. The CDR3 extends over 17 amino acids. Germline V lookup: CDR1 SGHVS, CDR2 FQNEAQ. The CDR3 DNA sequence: TGTGCCAGCAGCTTGGGAAGGGGGGGCGCATTAAATCAGCCCCAGCATTTT. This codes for CASSLGRGGALNQPQHF.

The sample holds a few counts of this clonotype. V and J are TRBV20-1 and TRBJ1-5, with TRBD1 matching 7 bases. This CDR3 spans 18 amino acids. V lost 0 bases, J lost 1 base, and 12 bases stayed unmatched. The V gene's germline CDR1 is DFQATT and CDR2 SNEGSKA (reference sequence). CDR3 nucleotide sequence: TGCAGTGCTAGAGATTTAGGCAGGGGGACTGGGAGCAATCAGCCCCAGCATTTT. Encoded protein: CSARDLGRGTGSNQPQHF.

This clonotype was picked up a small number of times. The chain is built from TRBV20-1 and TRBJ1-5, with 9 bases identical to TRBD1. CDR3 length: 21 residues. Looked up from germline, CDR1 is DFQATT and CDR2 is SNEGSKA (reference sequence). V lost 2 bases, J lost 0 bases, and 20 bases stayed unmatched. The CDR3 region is CSARIGQGSWLRRNSNQPQHF. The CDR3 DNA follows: TGCAGTGCTAGAATCGGACAGGGGTCATGGTTACGCAGAAATAGCAATCAGCCCCAGCATTTT.

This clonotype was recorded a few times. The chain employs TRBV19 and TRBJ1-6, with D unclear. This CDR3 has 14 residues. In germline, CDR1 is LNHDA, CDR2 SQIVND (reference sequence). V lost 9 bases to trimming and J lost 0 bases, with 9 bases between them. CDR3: CASRHSSYNSPLHF. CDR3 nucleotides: TGTGCCAGCAGACACAGCTCCTATAATTCACCCCTCCACTTT.

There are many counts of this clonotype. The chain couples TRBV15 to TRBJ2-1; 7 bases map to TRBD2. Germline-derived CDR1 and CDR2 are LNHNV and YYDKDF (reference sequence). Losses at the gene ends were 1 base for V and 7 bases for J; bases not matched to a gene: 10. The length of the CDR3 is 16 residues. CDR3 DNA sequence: TGTGCCACCAGCAGAGTTGGTTTTTGGCGGGAGAATGAGCAGTTCTTC. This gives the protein CATSRVGFWRENEQFF.

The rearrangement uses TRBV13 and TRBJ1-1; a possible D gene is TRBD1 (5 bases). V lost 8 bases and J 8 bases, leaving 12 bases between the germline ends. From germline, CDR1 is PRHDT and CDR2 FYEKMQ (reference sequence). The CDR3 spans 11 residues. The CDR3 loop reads CASLGGSEAFF. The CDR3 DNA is TGTGCCAGCTTGGGGGGATCCGAAGCTTTCTTT.

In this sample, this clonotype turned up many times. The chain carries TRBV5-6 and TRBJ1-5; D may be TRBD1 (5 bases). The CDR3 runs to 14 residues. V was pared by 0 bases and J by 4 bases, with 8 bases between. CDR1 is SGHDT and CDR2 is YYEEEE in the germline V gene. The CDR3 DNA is TGTGCCAGCAGCTTGGGACAGTTGAATCAGCCCCAGCATTTT. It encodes CASSLGQLNQPQHF.

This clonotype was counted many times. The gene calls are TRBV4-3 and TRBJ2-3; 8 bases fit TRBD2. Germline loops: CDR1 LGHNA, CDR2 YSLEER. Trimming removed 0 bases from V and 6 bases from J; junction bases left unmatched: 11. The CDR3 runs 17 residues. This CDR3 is CASSQDHQTSVIDTQYF. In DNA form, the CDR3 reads TGCGCCAGCAGCCAAGACCACCAGACTAGCGTGATTGATACGCAGTATTTT.

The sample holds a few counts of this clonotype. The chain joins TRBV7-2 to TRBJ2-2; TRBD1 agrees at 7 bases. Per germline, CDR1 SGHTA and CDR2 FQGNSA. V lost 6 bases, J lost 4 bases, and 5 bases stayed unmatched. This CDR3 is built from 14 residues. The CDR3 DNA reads TGTGCCAGCAGGGCGACAGGGCGCACCGGGGAGCTGTTTTTT. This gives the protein CASRATGRTGELFF.

The CDR3 protein is CASSPRTGTNQETQYF. The CDR3 bases are TGTGCCAGCTCACCTAGAACGGGTACGAACCAAGAGACCCAGTACTTC. V and J are TRBV18 and TRBJ2-5; unclear D gene. Trimming left V 3 bases short and J 0 bases short, with 14 bases between. The germline V gene has CDR1 KGHSH and CDR2 LQKENI. The CDR3 is 16 amino acids.

The CDR3 DNA is TGCGCCAGCAGCTCCTGGGACCTCCAGGGGGCGGATACGCAGTATTTT. It codes for CASSSWDLQGADTQYF. V is TRBV5-1 and J is TRBJ2-3; 8 bases line up with TRBD1. V was clipped by 3 bases and J by 6 bases; unmatched bases: 12. The length of the CDR3 is 16 residues. CDR1 SGHRS and CDR2 YFSETQ come from the germline V gene.

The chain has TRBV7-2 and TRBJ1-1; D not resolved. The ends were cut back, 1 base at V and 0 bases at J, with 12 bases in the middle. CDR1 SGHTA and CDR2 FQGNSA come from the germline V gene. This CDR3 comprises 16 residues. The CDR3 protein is CASSLVRAGVNTEAFF. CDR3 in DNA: TGTGCCAGCAGCTTAGTCCGTGCAGGTGTGAACACTGAAGCTTTCTTT.

The DNA of the CDR3 is TGTGCCAGCAGTTTACAAGGTAACTTGAACACTGAAGCTTTCTTT. It specifies CASSLQGNLNTEAFF. V is TRBV12-3 or TRBV12-4 and J is TRBJ1-1; D remains ambiguous. CDR3 length equals 15 residues. Between the trimmed V and J ends, which lost 2 bases and 0 bases, there was a span of 10 bases.

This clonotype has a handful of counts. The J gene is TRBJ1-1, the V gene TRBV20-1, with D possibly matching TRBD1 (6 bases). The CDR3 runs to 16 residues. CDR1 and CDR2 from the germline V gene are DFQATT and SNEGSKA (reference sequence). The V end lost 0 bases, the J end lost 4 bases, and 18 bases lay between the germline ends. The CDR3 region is CSARDGGGVASTEAFF. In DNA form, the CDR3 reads TGCAGTGCTAGAGATGGGGGCGGGGTAGCGAGCACTGAAGCTTTCTTT.

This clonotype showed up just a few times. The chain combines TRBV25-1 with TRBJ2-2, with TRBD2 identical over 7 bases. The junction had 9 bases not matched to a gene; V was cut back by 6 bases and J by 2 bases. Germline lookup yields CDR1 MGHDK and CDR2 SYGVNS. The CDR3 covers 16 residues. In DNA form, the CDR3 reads TGTGCCAGCAGCCACCAACGGGGGGTTAACACCGGGGAGCTGTTTTTT. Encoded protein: CASSHQRGVNTGELFF.

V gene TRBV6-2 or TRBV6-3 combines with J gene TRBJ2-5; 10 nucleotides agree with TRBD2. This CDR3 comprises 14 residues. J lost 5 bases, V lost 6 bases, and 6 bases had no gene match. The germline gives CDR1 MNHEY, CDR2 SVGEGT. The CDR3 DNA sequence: TGTGCCAGCAGGCCGGGGACTAGCGTGGAGACCCAGTACTTC. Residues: CASRPGTSVETQYF.

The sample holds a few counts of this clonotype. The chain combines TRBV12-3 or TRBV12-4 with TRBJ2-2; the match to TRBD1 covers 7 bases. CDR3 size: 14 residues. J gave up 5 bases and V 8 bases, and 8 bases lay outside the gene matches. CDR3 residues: CASHRGSSTGELFF. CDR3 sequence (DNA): TGTGCCAGCCACAGGGGTTCGAGTACCGGGGAGCTGTTTTTT.

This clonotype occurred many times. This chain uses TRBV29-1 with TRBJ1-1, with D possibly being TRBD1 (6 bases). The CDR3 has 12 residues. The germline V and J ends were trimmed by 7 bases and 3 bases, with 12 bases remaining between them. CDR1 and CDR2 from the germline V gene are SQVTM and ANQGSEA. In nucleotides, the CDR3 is TGCAGCGCCAGGGGAGGGGACACTGAAGCTTTCTTT. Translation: CSARGGDTEAFF.

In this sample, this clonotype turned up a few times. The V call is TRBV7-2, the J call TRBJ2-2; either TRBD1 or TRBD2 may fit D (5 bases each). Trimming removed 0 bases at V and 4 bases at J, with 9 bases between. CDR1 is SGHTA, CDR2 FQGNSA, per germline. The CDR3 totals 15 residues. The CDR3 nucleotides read TGTGCCAGCAGCTTAGCTGCGAGGGGCACCGGGGAGCTGTTTTTT. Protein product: CASSLAARGTGELFF.